This T cell receptor beta chain was observed in a study of T cell responses to AZD1222 COVID-19 vaccine. Clones were read by immunoSEQ multiplex PCR, and TCRdb kept only the in-frame ones, dropping some. The sample has about 270,000 clones, 90% to 95% seen once; the top ten hold 0.55%. As regards this clone: Its antigen is undetermined.

The length of the CDR3 is 14 residues. CDR1 MDHEN and CDR2 SYDVKM come from the germline V gene. After removal of 6 bases from V and 1 base from J, the junction contained 2 bases not matched to a gene. Regarding the study as a whole: Two doses of AZD1222 preceded a rise in Spike-specific TCR breadth and depth. It should be noted that donors were predominantly white British and more often female, and clonal diversity was possibly underestimated. Baseline seropositives among AZD1222 recipients totaled only 5 to 7.

Researchers grouped second doses given at about 4 or about 12 weeks into one pool. The chain couples TRBV28 to TRBJ2-1, with TRBD2 matching over 8 bases. The sample was peripheral blood, taken 28 days after the second AZD1222 dose. This receptor was identified in an adult who received the AZD1222 COVID-19 vaccine. CDR3: CASRLAASYNEQFF. DNA for the CDR3: TGTGCCAGCAGACTAGCGGCGTCCTACAATGAGCAGTTCTTC.